This TCR beta chain was sequenced during a study of CD8 T cells in Susac syndrome. The CDR3 runs to 18 residues. In germline, CDR1 is SGDLS, CDR2 YYNGEE. V dropped 3 bases and J dropped 0 bases, with 18 bases sitting between them. TCR beta from blood CD8+ and CD4+ T cells was sequenced. Treatment-naive patients with stable or active relapsing-remitting disease served as multiple sclerosis controls. RNA totalling roughly 0.45 to 1 ug underwent reverse transcription with random hexamers. A single record per CDR3 protein comes from TCRdb applying MiXCR to the immunoSEQ multiplex PCR reads. The table includes 400,000 to 550,000 distinct CDR3 sequences, approximately 85% detected once.

Sequencing was performed on CD8+ T cells from PBMCs. V gene TRBV9 combines with J gene TRBJ2-2; D may match TRBD1 or TRBD2 (5 bases each). The source of this sequence is a human donor with multiple sclerosis. The CDR3, as DNA: TGTGCCAGCAGCGGGGGGATAAGCGCCGCAGCGAACACCGGGGAGCTGTTTTTT. It yields the protein CASSGGISAAANTGELFF. Full variable domain (outside the CDR3, taken from reference TRBV9 and TRBJ2-2): DSGVTQTPKHLITATGQRVTLRCSPRSGDLSVYWYQQSLDQGLQFLIQYYNGEERAKGNILERFSAQQFPDLHSELNLSSLELGDSALYFCASSGGISAAANTGELFFGEGSRLTVL.